These 8 T cell receptor beta chains were all obtained from the same sample, sequenced in a study of blood T cell repertoires in COVID-19. Assay used: immunoSEQ multiplex PCR; TCRdb lists only in-frame clones, some missing. The sample yields a few hundred thousand clones, 92% seen once. The specimen was PBMCs or T cells enriched from blood (not recorded which). The receptor set was obtained from a woman aged 25 to 39 who had recovered from COVID-19.

The V gene is TRBV1, the J gene TRBJ2-1; the table names TRBD2, a call not compared with the DNA. TRBV1 is tagged as a pseudogene. CDR3 size: 13 residues. The CDR3 reads CTSNWAGDDEQFF. DNA of the CDR3: TGCACCAGCAACTGGGCGGGAGACGATGAGCAGTTCTTC.

The rearrangement links TRBV6-1 to TRBJ1-4; possibly TRBD1 for D (6 bases). Germline loops: CDR1 MNHNS, CDR2 SASEGT. The CDR3 has 15 residues. V was cut by 3 bases and J by 0 bases, with 8 bases left in between. CDR3 region: CASSEQGTTNEKLFF. In DNA form, the CDR3 reads TGTGCCAGCAGTGAGCAGGGGACAACTAATGAAAAACTGTTTTTT.

Written as DNA, the CDR3 is TGCGCCAGCAGCTGGCTGACAGGACGGAACACTGAAGCTTTCTTT. Its protein is CASSWLTGRNTEAFF. The chain recombines TRBV5-1 with TRBJ1-1; D perhaps matches TRBD1 (6 bases). V was pared by 3 bases and J by 1 base, with 13 bases between. Germline CDR1 and CDR2: SGHRS and YFSETQ. CDR3 length: 15 amino acids. Complete variable domain (other parts from reference TRBV5-1 and TRBJ1-1): KAGVTQTPRYLIKTRGQQVTLSCSPISGHRSVSWYQQTPGQGLQFLFEYFSETQRNKGNFPGRFSGRQFSNSRSEMNVSTLELGDSALYLCASSWLTGRNTEAFFGQGTRLTVV.

The chain joins TRBV19 to TRBJ2-3; 9 bases align to TRBD1. Germline lookup yields CDR1 LNHDA and CDR2 SQIVND (reference sequence). J was trimmed by 6 bases and V by 10 bases; bases with no gene match: 8. There are 13 residues in the CDR3. CDR3 nucleotide sequence: TGTGCCATTTCTAACAGGGGGCTCGATACGCAGTATTTT. Protein product: CAISNRGLDTQYF.

This chain uses TRBV3-1 (or the pseudogene TRBV3-2) with TRBJ2-1; D may be TRBD1 (6 bases). Trimming shortened V by 0 bases and J by 5 bases, and 23 bases separated the two germline ends. The CDR3 totals 19 residues. Per the germline V gene, CDR1 is LGHDT and CDR2 is YNNKEL (reference sequence). The CDR3 is CASSQDVFRGGDFHNEQFF. For the CDR3, the DNA is TGTGCCAGCAGCCAAGATGTTTTTAGAGGGGGAGACTTCCACAATGAGCAGTTCTTC.

The chain employs TRBV5-1 and TRBJ1-2; 7 bases fit TRBD1. The V gene end was trimmed by 4 bases and the J gene end by 6 bases; junction bases not matched to a gene: 18. The CDR3 contains 17 residues. The germline CDR1 and CDR2 sequences are SGHRS and YFSETQ. The CDR3 DNA sequence: TGCGCCAGCAGCACCGGGTCGACAGGGAATATGTTCCATGGCTACACCTTC. As protein: CASSTGSTGNMFHGYTF.

This rearrangement joins TRBV19 to TRBJ1-1; a possible D gene is TRBD1 (6 bases). CDR1 is LNHDA, CDR2 SQIVND, per germline (reference sequence). Trimming cost V 4 bases and J 3 bases, with 12 bases left between them. The CDR3 is 14 residues long. The CDR3 nucleotides are TGTGCCAGTAGTAAACAGGGATCTTACACTGAAGCTTTCTTT. Translated: CASSKQGSYTEAFF.

The chain has TRBV5-1 and TRBJ2-7, with 9 bases aligning to TRBD2. J gave up 2 bases and V 0 bases, and 3 bases lay outside the gene matches. Germline CDR1 and CDR2: SGHRS and YFSETQ. This CDR3 comprises 15 residues. The CDR3 nucleotides are TGCGCCAGCAGCTTGGCGGCTAGCGGGACCTACGAGCAGTACTTC. Its protein is CASSLAASGTYEQYF.